The 19 T cell receptor beta chains below were found in one sample sequenced in a study of shared clonotypes between healthy human individuals. The method was immunoSEQ multiplex PCR; TCRdb's version includes in-frame clones alone and lacks a portion of them. This repertoire shows millions of clones, around nine tenths found once; its top ten account for 0.13% to 0.15%. Specimen: naive CD4+ T cells sorted from blood. As to subset: CD45RA+ positively selected. The receptors derive from a man aged 18 to 35 in good health.

V usage is TRBV5-6 and J usage is TRBJ2-5, with D perhaps matching TRBD2 (6 bases). This CDR3 region has 15 residues. V was pared by 0 bases and J by 3 bases, with 12 bases between. Germline CDR1 reads SGHDT; CDR2 reads YYEEEE. CDR3 DNA: TGTGCCAGCAGCTTGGGTGGCGGGAAAGAAGAGACCCAGTACTTC. Translating it yields CASSLGGGKEETQYF. Full variable domain (missing parts from reference TRBV5-6 and TRBJ2-5): DAGVTQSPTHLIKTRGQQVTLRCSPKSGHDTVSWYQQALGQGPQFIFQYYEEEERQRGNFPDRFSGHQFPNYSSELNVNALLLGDSALYLCASSLGGGKEETQYFGPGTRLLVL.

This clone was detected only a few times. This specimen includes other DNA sequences encoding the same CDR3. This chain links TRBV5-1 with TRBJ1-2; no reliable D call. Trimming stripped 0 bases from V and 6 bases from J, with 9 bases between. CDR3 size: 13 residues. Germline lookup yields CDR1 SGHRS and CDR2 YFSETQ. CDR3 nucleotides: TGCGCCAGCAGCTTGGACAGAGGTGATGGCTACACCTTC. Its protein is CASSLDRGDGYTF.

V and J are TRBV5-6 and TRBJ1-2, with a possible D match to TRBD1 (5 bases). V lost 0 bases and J 0 bases, leaving 18 bases between the germline ends. Germline-derived CDR1 and CDR2 are SGHDT and YYEEEE. The CDR3 extends over 18 amino acids. CDR3 DNA: TGTGCCAGCAGCTTGGAAGGGACGGGTTGGACCGCTAACTATGGCTACACCTTC. This encodes CASSLEGTGWTANYGYTF.

This CDR3 reads CASSYQVISYEQYF. The CDR3 DNA reads as TGTGCCAGCAGTTACCAGGTAATCTCCTACGAGCAGTACTTC. The chain links TRBV6-5 to TRBJ2-7; D is undetermined. V was trimmed by 2 bases and J by 0 bases, leaving 8 bases between them. The germline CDR1 and CDR2 sequences are MNHEY and SVGAGI. The CDR3 has 14 amino acids.

V usage is TRBV5-1 and J usage is TRBJ1-6; TRBD1 might be the D (5 bases). The CDR3 is 16 residues long. The V end was cut by 4 bases, the J end by 5 bases, with 16 bases between. Germline CDR1 is SGHRS and CDR2 is YFSETQ. The CDR3 region is CASSKDGTAHNSPLHF. Here the CDR3 DNA reads TGCGCCAGCAGCAAAGACGGGACCGCGCATAATTCACCCCTCCACTTT.

The DNA of the CDR3 is TGTGCCAGCAGCTTAGGGCGGCTTAAGGTTGAGCAGTTCTTC. It yields the protein CASSLGRLKVEQFF. The chain uses TRBV11-2 and TRBJ2-1; D not certain. The CDR3 loop spans 14 amino acids. CDR1 SGHAT and CDR2 FQNNGV come from the germline V gene. The ends were cut back, 1 base at V and 9 bases at J, with 13 bases in the middle.

This rearrangement joins TRBV18 to TRBJ2-7; 9 nucleotides match TRBD1. The junction had 6 bases not matched to a gene; V was cut back by 5 bases and J by 1 base. Germline CDR1 and CDR2: KGHSH and LQKENI. CDR3 length equals 15 residues. The CDR3 loop reads CASSTGQGLSYEQYF. The CDR3 nucleotides are TGTGCCAGCTCAACCGGACAGGGGCTGTCCTACGAGCAGTACTTC.

This sequence joins TRBV7-9 and TRBJ2-7, with a weak D call TRBD2 (5 bases). This CDR3 comprises 17 residues. Germline V gene lookup returns CDR1 SEHNR and CDR2 FQNEAQ (reference sequence). The germline V and J ends were trimmed by 2 bases and 0 bases, with 17 bases remaining between them. The CDR3 is CASSLSMAGLSSYEQYF. CDR3 nucleotide sequence: TGTGCCAGCAGCTTAAGTATGGCAGGACTTAGCTCCTACGAGCAGTACTTC.

Concerning this clone: Within the sample, other DNA sequences also encode this same CDR3. This chain joins TRBV6-5 and TRBJ2-7; 7 bases fit TRBD1. The CDR3 runs to 15 residues. CDR1 is MNHEY and CDR2 is SVGAGI in the germline V gene. V was pared by 0 bases and J by 0 bases, with 2 bases of the junction left unmatched. The CDR3 DNA follows: TGTGCCAGCAGTTACTCGGCAGGGGGCTCCTACGAGCAGTACTTC. This translates into CASSYSAGGSYEQYF.

The rearrangement uses TRBV4-2 and TRBJ2-7; D may be TRBD1 or TRBD2 (5 bases each). CDR1 is LGHNA, CDR2 YNFKEQ, per germline. V dropped 0 bases and J dropped 0 bases, with 15 bases sitting between them. This CDR3 comprises 17 residues. The CDR3: CASSQDRMGPDSYEQYF. The CDR3 DNA reads TGTGCCAGCAGCCAAGATAGAATGGGACCCGACTCCTACGAGCAGTACTTC.

The rearrangement links TRBV2 to TRBJ1-2; D call uncertain. The germline V gene encodes CDR1 SNHLY and CDR2 FYNNEI. V was cut by 7 bases and J by 3 bases, with 9 bases left in between. The CDR3 runs to 12 residues. CDR3 region: CASNRVDYGYTF. The CDR3 bases are TGTGCCAGCAATCGGGTCGACTATGGCTACACCTTC.

The V and J genes are TRBV30 and TRBJ1-6; no clear D gene. The CDR3 contains 12 residues. CDR1 is GTSNPN, CDR2 SVGIG, per germline (reference sequence). Trimming took off 1 base at V and 13 bases at J, with 11 bases between the two ends. The CDR3 loop reads CAWSEPGGPLHF. In DNA, the CDR3 is TGTGCCTGGAGTGAACCCGGTGGGCCCCTCCACTTT.

This clone was counted a single time. The same CDR3 also results from other DNA sequences found in this sample. The V and J genes are TRBV18 and TRBJ1-4; TRBD1 might be the D (6 bases). This CDR3 comprises 15 residues. The V gene's germline CDR1 is KGHSH and CDR2 LQKENI. The V gene lost 3 bases and the J gene lost 0 bases, with 8 bases spanning the gap. In DNA, the CDR3 is TGTGCCAGCTCACCCGGACAGACAACTAATGAAAAACTGTTTTTT. The encoded protein is CASSPGQTTNEKLFF.

This clone was seen once. The chain links TRBV5-1 to TRBJ1-2; tentative D call: TRBD1 (6 bases). CDR1 and CDR2 from the germline V gene are SGHRS and YFSETQ. Deletions cut 4 bases from V and 4 bases from J, with 17 bases between. CDR3 size: 15 residues. The CDR3: CASSEGHSGFYGYTF. In DNA, the CDR3 is TGCGCCAGCAGCGAGGGACATAGCGGGTTCTATGGCTACACCTTC.

The chain has TRBV10-3 and TRBJ1-1; D not resolved. The V end lost 6 bases, the J end lost 3 bases, and 14 bases lay between the germline ends. The CDR3 has 14 residues. Germline CDR1 is ENHRY and CDR2 is SYGVKD. CDR3 amino acids: CAIRDGVEYTEAFF. In nucleotides, the CDR3 is TGTGCCATCAGGGACGGTGTAGAGTACACTGAAGCTTTCTTT.

V usage is TRBV21-1 and J usage is TRBJ2-5. TRBV21-1 is marked as a pseudogene. This CDR3 is built from 19 residues. CDR3 DNA: TGTGCCAGCAGCAAAGAGACGGGGCCCAATCTACCCCACCAAGAGACCCAGTACTTC. It yields the protein CASSKETGPNLPHQETQYF.

The V gene is TRBV6-1, the J gene TRBJ1-3; D perhaps matches TRBD1 (5 bases). CDR1 and CDR2 from the germline V gene are MNHNS and SASEGT. The CDR3 runs to 14 residues. The V and J ends lost 6 bases and 0 bases respectively, with 9 bases between them. CDR3 sequence: CASSRVFSGNTIYF. The CDR3 DNA reads TGTGCCAGCAGCAGGGTCTTCTCTGGAAACACCATATATTTT.

The chain joins TRBV27 to TRBJ2-7; TRBD1 matches 7 bases. Per germline, CDR1 MNHEY and CDR2 SMNVEV (reference sequence). The V segment lost 9 bases and the J segment 1 base; nucleotides outside the gene matches: 12. The CDR3 runs 15 residues. Written as DNA, the CDR3 is TGTGCCAGTTCTCGAGCGGTGACAGGGTCCTACGAGCAGTACTTC. Protein sequence: CASSRAVTGSYEQYF.

The chain is built from TRBV6-1 and TRBJ1-1; TRBD1 agrees at 9 bases. With V trimmed by 6 bases and J by 4 bases, 3 bases remained unmatched. From germline, CDR1 is MNHNS and CDR2 SASEGT. CDR3 length: 13 residues. For the CDR3, the DNA is TGTGCCAGCAGGACAGGGGGAGGCACTGAAGCTTTCTTT. This sequence encodes CASRTGGGTEAFF.